The next 22 T cell receptor beta chains were all read from a single sample in a study of T cells after yellow fever vaccination. TCRdb reprocessed the 5' RACE reads via MiXCR and lists one record per CDR3 protein. This table has roughly 70,000 distinct CDR3 sequences, approximately 7.5% appearing once. Sequenced here: CD8+ T cells sorted from PBMCs, sampled on the day of the yellow fever booster vaccination. These receptors all come from a man younger than 45 who received the YFV17D yellow fever vaccine.

This clonotype has at least ten counts. A much larger clone differs from this one at a single base, so this may be a read error. This sequence joins TRBV7-8 and TRBJ2-2, with D hard to call. The CDR3 extends over 12 amino acids. The germline CDR1 and CDR2 sequences are SGHVS and FQNEAQ. The V and J ends lost 0 bases and 5 bases respectively, with 1 base between them. The chain's CDR3 is CASSLATGELFF. CDR3 DNA: TGTGCCAGCAGCTTAGCGACCGGGGAGCTGTTTTTT.

CDR3 region: CASRSPVLGADTQYF. The DNA for the CDR3 is TGCGCCAGCAGATCCCCCGTTCTTGGCGCAGATACGCAGTATTTT. The chain carries TRBV10-2 and TRBJ2-3, with D unresolved. CDR3 length: 15 residues. Germline assignment: CDR1 WSHSY and CDR2 SAAADI. V lost 6 bases to trimming and J lost 4 bases, with 17 bases between them.

This clonotype was seen a handful of times. This chain connects TRBV12-3 or TRBV12-4 to TRBJ2-4; D is perhaps TRBD1 (5 bases). V was trimmed by 7 bases and J by 7 bases, leaving 17 bases between them. This CDR3 is 14 amino acids long. Here the CDR3 reads CASTLGRAANIQYF. DNA for the CDR3: TGTGCCAGCACCCTCGGCAGGGCCGCCAACATTCAGTACTTC.

The genes are TRBV9 and TRBJ2-1; the D gene is possibly TRBD1 (6 bases). CDR1 and CDR2 from the germline V gene are SGDLS and YYNGEE. The V and J ends lost 6 bases and 5 bases respectively, with 18 bases between them. The CDR3 is made up of 15 amino acids. CDR3 nucleotides: TGTGCCAGCACTCTCGGAGGAGGACAGAACAATGAGCAGTTCTTC. Residues: CASTLGGGQNNEQFF.

This clonotype was counted at least ten times. The J gene is TRBJ2-1, the V gene TRBV7-2; the match to TRBD2 covers 8 bases. Per the germline V gene, CDR1 is SGHTA and CDR2 is FQGNSA. This CDR3 is 13 amino acids long. The J segment lost 15 bases and the V segment lost 0 bases, leaving 7 bases of the junction unmatched. CDR3 sequence: CASSLASSGDWFF. CDR3 nucleotide sequence: TGTGCCAGCAGCTTAGCGAGTAGCGGGGACTGGTTCTTC.

A few counts support this clonotype. The V call is TRBV30, the J call TRBJ2-1; 9 positions agree with TRBD1. The CDR3 totals 15 residues. Germline CDR1 reads GTSNPN; CDR2 reads SVGIG (reference sequence). V was pared by 0 bases and J by 7 bases, with 7 bases of the junction left unmatched. The CDR3 spells CAWSVLQGAINEQFF. DNA of the CDR3: TGTGCCTGGAGTGTTCTACAGGGGGCTATAAATGAGCAGTTCTTC.

This clonotype was observed a few times. The chain employs TRBV11-2 and TRBJ2-1; D gene uncertain. This CDR3 has 12 amino acids. In germline, CDR1 is SGHAT, CDR2 FQNNGV. V lost 5 bases and J 9 bases, leaving 11 bases between the germline ends. This chain's CDR3 is CASSPGVPEQFF. The CDR3 DNA follows: TGTGCCAGCAGCCCTGGTGTACCTGAGCAGTTCTTC.

This clonotype came up a few times. This chain joins TRBV7-9 and TRBJ1-1, with a tentative D call TRBD1 (5 bases). This CDR3 has 13 amino acids. Per the germline V gene, CDR1 is SEHNR and CDR2 is FQNEAQ (reference sequence). V lost 5 bases and J 6 bases, leaving 13 bases between the germline ends. The CDR3 region is CASSPGTASEAFF. For the CDR3, the DNA is TGTGCCAGCAGCCCGGGGACTGCCTCTGAAGCTTTCTTT.

Concerning this clonotype itself: This may be a read error, as it is one base from a much larger clone. The chain carries TRBV25-1 and TRBJ2-5, with D uncertain. This CDR3 spans 14 amino acids. The V end was cut by 5 bases, the J end by 5 bases, with 15 bases between. CDR1 is MGHDK, CDR2 SYGVNS, per germline. In DNA form, the CDR3 reads TGTGCCAGCAGTCCACAGCTGAGTGGCGAGACCCAGTACTTC. This codes for CASSPQLSGETQYF.

The sample holds many counts of this clonotype. This chain uses TRBV29-1 with TRBJ2-7, with 13 bases fitting TRBD2. The CDR3 length is 15 residues. Per germline, CDR1 SQVTM and CDR2 ANQGSEA. J was trimmed by 5 bases and V by 6 bases; bases with no gene match: 10. DNA of the CDR3: TGCAGCGTCAGTCCTGGACTAGCGGGAGTCCACGAGCAGTACTTC. It specifies CSVSPGLAGVHEQYF.

This chain connects TRBV7-9 to TRBJ2-2, with D maybe TRBD1 (6 bases). Germline V lookup: CDR1 SEHNR, CDR2 FQNEAQ (reference sequence). Trimming shortened V by 11 bases and J by 3 bases, and 10 bases separated the two germline ends. The CDR3 totals 12 residues. The CDR3 loop is CARTGYTGELFF. The CDR3 DNA reads as TGTGCCCGTACAGGGTACACCGGGGAGCTGTTTTTT.

The chain carries TRBV18 and TRBJ2-7; maybe TRBD1 (5 bases). Germline V lookup: CDR1 KGHSH, CDR2 LQKENI. This CDR3 is built from 16 residues. The V end was cut by 2 bases, the J end by 0 bases, with 14 bases between. For the CDR3, the DNA is TGTGCCAGCTCACCAGAGAGACAGTATATCTCCTACGAGCAGTACTTC. Protein sequence: CASSPERQYISYEQYF.

This clonotype was detected many times. The rearrangement links TRBV15 to TRBJ2-3; 7 bases fit TRBD1. CDR3 size: 18 residues. Germline V gene data show CDR1 as LNHNV and CDR2 as YYDKDF (reference sequence). The V segment lost 0 bases and the J segment 0 bases; nucleotides outside the gene matches: 9. CDR3 DNA: TGTGCCACCAGCAGAGATGTGGGACAGATCACTAGCACAGATACGCAGTATTTT. This translates into CATSRDVGQITSTDTQYF. Full variable domain (rest looked up from reference TRBV15 and TRBJ2-3): DAMVIQNPRYQVTQFGKPVTLSCSQTLNHNVMYWYQQKSSQAPKLLFHYYDKDFNNEADTPDNFQSRRPNTSFCFLDIRSPGLGDTAMYLCATSRDVGQITSTDTQYFGPGTRLTVL.

The chain links TRBV27 to TRBJ1-1; D ambiguous. With 9 bases removed from V and 0 bases from J, the gap between germline ends came to 32 bases. The CDR3 extends over 20 amino acids. CDR1 and CDR2 (germline): MNHEY, SMNVEV (reference sequence). The CDR3 DNA reads as TGTGCCAGGGCCGTCAAACTGGGGTCGTTGAGACACGAGATGAACACTGAAGCTTTCTTT. It codes for CARAVKLGSLRHEMNTEAFF.

This clonotype was seen ten or more times. In DNA form, the CDR3 reads TGCAGCGTTGCTTTAGGAACTGAAGCTTTCTTT. Encoded protein: CSVALGTEAFF. The genes are TRBV29-1 and TRBJ1-1; D unclear. This CDR3 contains 11 residues. V was cut by 4 bases and J by 5 bases, with 8 bases left in between. Germline-derived CDR1 and CDR2 are SQVTM and ANQGSEA.

The table lists this clonotype with a few counts. This rearrangement joins TRBV12-3 or TRBV12-4 to TRBJ2-3, with D possibly TRBD2 on 5 matching bases. This CDR3 is 15 amino acids long. Trimming took 4 bases from V and 2 from J, leaving 13 bases between them. CDR3 residues: CASSSDYPDTDTQYF. As DNA, the CDR3 is TGTGCCAGCAGTTCTGACTACCCCGACACAGATACGCAGTATTTT.

This clonotype was counted a few times. The chain employs TRBV7-6 and TRBJ1-3; D gene ambiguous. Trimming shortened V by 1 base and J by 0 bases, and 10 bases separated the two germline ends. CDR1 and CDR2 from the germline V gene are SGHVS and FNYEAQ. This CDR3 has 16 amino acids. The CDR3 region has the DNA TGTGCCAGCAGCTTAGGGGAGGGAAACTCTGGAAACACCATATATTTT. Amino acids: CASSLGEGNSGNTIYF. Full variable domain (outside the CDR3, taken from reference TRBV7-6 and TRBJ1-3): GAGVSQSPRYKVTKRGQDVALRCDPISGHVSLYWYRQALGQGPEFLTYFNYEAQQDKSGLPNDRFSAERPEGSISTLTIQRTEQRDSAMYRCASSLGEGNSGNTIYFGEGSWLTVV.

This clonotype has a handful of counts. The chain recombines TRBV13 with TRBJ2-7; TRBD2 matches at 11 bases. CDR1 is PRHDT, CDR2 FYEKMQ, per germline (reference sequence). Trimming took 5 bases from V and 6 from J; bases not matched to a gene: 12. The CDR3 sequence is 16 residues long. CDR3 residues: CASSELAGVTPGEQYF. CDR3 DNA sequence: TGTGCCAGCAGCGAACTAGCGGGAGTTACCCCTGGCGAGCAGTACTTC.

On this clonotype itself: The junction differs from germline at one of its ends, possibly a read error. V gene TRBV12-3 or TRBV12-4 combines with J gene TRBJ2-3; 7 bases line up with TRBD2. The CDR3 runs to 16 residues. The CDR3 is CVSSLSGREGTDTQYF. The CDR3 nucleotides read TGTGTCAGCAGTTTGTCCGGACGGGAGGGCACAGATACGCAGTATTTT.

At least ten counts were recorded for this clonotype. The CDR3 sequence: CASSQDGVGGGSTDTQYF. In DNA form, the CDR3 reads TGCGCCAGCAGCCAAGACGGAGTTGGGGGTGGAAGCACAGATACGCAGTATTTT. The chain carries TRBV4-3 and TRBJ2-3; D tentatively reads TRBD1 or TRBD2 (5 bases each). V dropped 0 bases and J dropped 0 bases, with 16 bases sitting between them. The CDR3 covers 18 residues. CDR1 and CDR2 from the germline V gene are LGHNA and YSLEER.

This clonotype was detected ten times or more. This chain links TRBV29-1 with TRBJ2-1; TRBD2 agrees at 10 bases. The CDR3 runs 12 residues. V lost 6 bases, J lost 8 bases, and 4 bases stayed unmatched. CDR1 is SQVTM and CDR2 is ANQGSEA in the germline V gene. The CDR3 DNA sequence: TGCAGCGTCACCACTAGCGGGGATGAGCAGTTCTTC. Translated, it gives CSVTTSGDEQFF.

This clonotype was seen repeatedly, ten times or more. The rearrangement links TRBV7-9 to TRBJ2-2; D ambiguous. The CDR3 is 12 residues long. Germline V gene data show CDR1 as SEHNR and CDR2 as FQNEAQ (reference sequence). The germline V and J ends were trimmed by 5 bases and 3 bases, with 4 bases remaining between them. This CDR3 is CASSRDTGELFF. The CDR3 nucleotides are TGTGCCAGCAGCAGAGACACCGGGGAGCTGTTTTTT. The complete variable domain, with remaining parts taken from reference TRBV7-9 and TRBJ2-2, reads DTGVSQNPRHKITKRGQNVTFRCDPISEHNRLYWYRQTLGQGPEFLTYFQNEAQLEKSRLLSDRFSAERPKGSFSTLEIQRTEQGDSAMYLCASSRDTGELFFGEGSRLTVL.